This T cell receptor beta chain came from a study of spatial heterogeneity in lung cancer. Study-wide results and limits: How many expanded intratumoral alpha and beta TCRs were present tracked the tumor mutation count, which was a count of nonsynonymous mutations.

Documented time point: sample taken at primary tumor resection. This CDR3 is 14 amino acids long. Germline loops: CDR1 SGHVS, CDR2 FNYEAQ. V dropped 1 base and J dropped 4 bases, with 10 bases sitting between them. MiXCR, run by TCRdb on the 5' RACE reads, gives a single entry per CDR3 protein. This table holds about 10,000 distinct CDR3 sequences, around 7.8% found once. The sample holds many counts of this clonotype. The target antigen is unknown. The material sequenced was lung tumor tissue, taken at surgery. This chain connects TRBV7-6 to TRBJ2-5; D tentatively fits TRBD1 or TRBD2 (5 bases each). This receptor was identified in a male donor with early-stage non-small cell lung cancer. This CDR3 is CASSLVRGRETQYF. The CDR3, as DNA: TGTGCCAGCAGCTTAGTGAGGGGACGAGAGACCCAGTACTTC.